The clone carrying this T cell receptor (beta chain) has just a few counts. The V segment lost 3 bases and the J segment 2 bases; nucleotides outside the gene matches: 1. The V gene's germline CDR1 is MRHNA and CDR2 SNTAGT. CDR3 size: 14 residues. This specimen belongs to a study of beta chain features in type 1 diabetes. Study information: Researchers looked at roughly 110 million sorted cells across all samples.

Expressed TCRB transcripts were sequenced, since all the RNA that had been isolated was reverse transcribed. It was found that naive, central memory and regulatory T cell samples averaged about 3.4 million reads. Libraries were prepared by immunoSEQ multiplex PCR; TCRdb keeps only in-frame clonotypes and omits some of them. The data hold 350,000 or so clones, with about 19% observed a single time. A CD45RO/CCR7/CD25/CD127/CD95/CD27 panel sorted naive, central memory, regulatory and stem cell-like memory CD4+ cells. Populations obtained by sorting all exceeded 95% purity. The V gene is TRBV6-4, the J gene TRBJ1-5; TRBD1 aligns across 7 bases. Source material: naive CD4+ T cells from blood. The clonotype was recovered from a woman in her late teens or twenties in good health. CDR3 loop: CASSETGGNQPQHF. The CDR3 nucleotides read TGTGCCAGCAGTGAAACAGGGGGCAATCAGCCCCAGCATTTT.